This T cell receptor (beta chain) was found in a study of CD8+ T cells in alopecia areata. The CDR3 is 12 residues long. The germline V gene encodes CDR1 SQVTM and CDR2 ANQGSEA. V lost 7 bases and J 3 bases, leaving 13 bases between the germline ends. Treatment reported: oral pan-JAK inhibitor, 5-10 mg twice daily. Once RNA had been extracted, it was reverse transcribed into cDNA to act as the sequencing template. Sequencing used immunoSEQ multiplex PCR; TCRdb keeps in-frame clones, though not all of them. The sample lists about 120,000 clones, around 56% seen once, with about 0.5% in the top ten. Sequenced here: CD4+ T cells sorted from blood, sampled at week 4, from a patient treated with tofacitinib. This chain uses TRBV29-1 with TRBJ2-7; unclear D gene. The clonotype comes from a human donor with alopecia areata. The CDR3 protein is CSARSGDYEQYF. The DNA for the CDR3 is TGCAGCGCTCGCTCAGGAGACTACGAGCAGTACTTC.